The 7 T cell receptor beta chains below come from one sample, sequenced in a study of neoadjuvant anti-PD-1 for oral cavity cancer. Libraries were prepared by immunoSEQ multiplex PCR; TCRdb keeps only in-frame clonotypes and omits some of them. The sample holds some 14,000 clones, about 64% seen once. Indicated time point: after neoadjuvant nivolumab, at surgical resection. This specimen was PBMCs, taken after nivolumab (anti-PD-1) treatment. Receptors originate from a person aged 35-79 years with oral cavity squamous cell carcinoma.

The rearrangement links TRBV5-1 to TRBJ2-3; possible D gene TRBD2, 6 bases. V was shortened by 0 bases and J by 4 bases, with 12 bases between the two germline ends. This CDR3 is built from 15 residues. CDR1 is SGHRS, CDR2 YFSETQ, per germline. CDR3 nucleotides: TGCGCCAGCAGCTTGGGAGGCGGGGCCCCAGATACGCAGTATTTT. Amino acids: CASSLGGGAPDTQYF.

The chain is built from TRBV30 and TRBJ1-4; D not certain. With 0 bases removed from V and 8 bases from J, the gap between germline ends came to 13 bases. The CDR3 extends over 14 amino acids. The germline V gene encodes CDR1 GTSNPN and CDR2 SVGIG (reference sequence). The CDR3 spells CAWSVPGLGEKLFF. CDR3 sequence (DNA): TGTGCCTGGAGTGTTCCGGGTCTAGGGGAAAAACTGTTTTTT.

In its sample, this clone was seen a few times. The rearrangement uses TRBV6-5 and TRBJ1-2, with TRBD1 matching over 10 bases. Germline V gene lookup returns CDR1 MNHEY and CDR2 SVGAGI. Germline trimming cut 2 bases from V and 4 bases from J; bases unmatched to any gene: 7. This CDR3 has 16 amino acids. The CDR3 here is CASSYTRTGGGYGYTF. DNA of the CDR3: TGTGCCAGCAGTTACACCAGGACAGGGGGTGGCTATGGCTACACCTTC.

CDR3 coding DNA: TGTGCCAGCAGCGTAGTCGGGACGGCAGATACGCAGTATTTT. Its translation: CASSVVGTADTQYF. The chain joins TRBV9 to TRBJ2-3; D is perhaps TRBD1 or TRBD2 (5 bases each). Germline lookup yields CDR1 SGDLS and CDR2 YYNGEE. Between the trimmed V and J ends, which lost 0 bases and 4 bases, there was a span of 9 bases. The length of the CDR3 is 14 residues.

The chain combines TRBV7-9 with TRBJ2-7; D is perhaps TRBD1 (5 bases). V was pared by 1 base and J by 7 bases, with 11 bases between. Germline values: CDR1 SEHNR, CDR2 FQNEAQ (reference sequence). The CDR3 spans 13 residues. DNA for the CDR3: TGTGCCAGCAGCTTAGAGGGGATGGCGGAGCAGTACTTC. This translates into CASSLEGMAEQYF.

This clone appeared once. This chain uses TRBV7-6 with TRBJ2-3; TRBD1 matches at 9 bases. Germline V CDR1 and CDR2: SGHVS, FNYEAQ. V was pared by 3 bases and J by 5 bases, with 6 bases of the junction left unmatched. The CDR3 sequence is 15 residues long. The CDR3 region is CASSFSTGGGDTQYF. Written as DNA, the CDR3 is TGTGCCAGCAGCTTTTCGACAGGGGGGGGAGATACGCAGTATTTT.

CDR3 in DNA: TGCGCCAGCAGCTTACAGGGGGCGGTAGATGAAAAACTGTTTTTT. Translated, it gives CASSLQGAVDEKLFF. The V call is TRBV5-1, the J call TRBJ1-4, with 9 bases identical to TRBD1. The CDR3 runs to 15 residues. The germline gives CDR1 SGHRS, CDR2 YFSETQ. Germline trimming cut 2 bases from V and 6 bases from J; bases unmatched to any gene: 5.